This TCR beta chain was retrieved from a study of beta chain features in type 1 diabetes. Study results and caveats: All four CD4+ subsets of Type 1 diabetes patients contained TCRB CDR3s that were moderately but significantly shorter. Naive, central memory and Treg TCRB repertoires seemed to resemble each other more closely in patients than they did in healthy donors. Possible PCR preference for shorter templates applied equally to patients and controls.

The sequenced template was cDNA made from the entire isolated RNA. Assay: immunoSEQ multiplex PCR; the TCRdb copy retains only in-frame clones and omits some. The sample includes 450,000 to 550,000 clones, approximately 31% of them seen just once. The V and J ends lost 2 bases and 8 bases respectively, with 13 bases between them. The CDR3 extends over 14 amino acids. In germline, CDR1 is LGHNA, CDR2 YSLEER. This clone occurred a few times. What it recognizes is unknown. The V and J genes are TRBV4-3 and TRBJ2-4, with D hard to call. The TCR comes from a man aged 18-30 years in good health. Sequencing used naive CD4+ T cells from blood. The chain's CDR3 is CASSQMYLVDIQYF. The CDR3 nucleotides are TGCGCCAGCAGCCAAATGTATCTGGTTGACATTCAGTACTTC.